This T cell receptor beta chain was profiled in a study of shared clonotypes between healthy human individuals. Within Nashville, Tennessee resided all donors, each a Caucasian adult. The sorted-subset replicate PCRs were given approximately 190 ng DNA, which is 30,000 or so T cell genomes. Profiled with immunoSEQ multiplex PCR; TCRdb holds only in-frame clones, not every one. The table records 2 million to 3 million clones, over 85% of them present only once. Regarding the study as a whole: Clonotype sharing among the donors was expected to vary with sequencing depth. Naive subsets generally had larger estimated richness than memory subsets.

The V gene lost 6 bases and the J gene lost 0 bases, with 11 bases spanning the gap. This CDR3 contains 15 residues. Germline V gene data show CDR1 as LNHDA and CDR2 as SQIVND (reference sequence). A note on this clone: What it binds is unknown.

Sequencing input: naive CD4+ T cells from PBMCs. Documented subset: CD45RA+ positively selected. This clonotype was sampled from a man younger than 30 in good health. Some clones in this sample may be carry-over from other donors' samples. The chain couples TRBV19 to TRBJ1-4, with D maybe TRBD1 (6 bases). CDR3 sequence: CASSRQAATNEKLFF. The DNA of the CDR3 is TGTGCCAGTAGCCGACAGGCGGCAACTAATGAAAAACTGTTTTTT.